Each of the 7 T cell receptor beta chains below was sequenced from the same sample in a study of cytomegalovirus exposure and HLA in healthy donors. PCR primers comprised 60 Vbeta and 13 Jbeta primers. TCRdb's copy holds only in-frame clones and misses some; the assay was immunoSEQ multiplex PCR. The table shows around 190,000 clones, with about 82% occurring only once. The specimen was PBMCs. These receptor sequences come from a woman aged 50 to 60 in good health and CMV-seronegative.

This rearrangement joins TRBV9 to TRBJ1-1; 7 positions match TRBD1. Germline trimming cut 4 bases from V and 4 bases from J; bases unmatched to any gene: 13. The germline V gene encodes CDR1 SGDLS and CDR2 YYNGEE. This CDR3 comprises 16 residues. The chain's CDR3 is CASSPLGGAVGTEAFF. DNA for the CDR3: TGTGCCAGCAGCCCCTTAGGGGGCGCCGTAGGCACTGAAGCTTTCTTT.

The chain links TRBV6-5 to TRBJ2-5, with 9 bases identical to TRBD1. The DNA end is more similar to TRBJ2-7, so the J call may be wrong. The germline gives CDR1 MNHEY, CDR2 SVGAGI. The CDR3 consists of 16 residues. CDR3 DNA sequence: TGTGCCAGCAGTTACTCGAAGGGACAGGGATCCTACGAGCAGTACTTC. It encodes CASSYSKGQGSYEQYF.

The chain has TRBV23-1 and TRBJ2-1; TRBD2 matches at 12 bases. TRBV23-1 is assigned to the ORF class and has an uncertain function. With 4 bases clipped from V and 8 bases from J, the junction kept 12 bases outside the gene matches. There are 17 residues in the CDR3. The CDR3 loop is CASSLPNTSGRSDEQFF. Written as DNA, the CDR3 is TGCGCCAGCAGTCTTCCTAATACTAGCGGGAGGTCCGATGAGCAGTTCTTC.

This chain uses TRBV2 with TRBJ2-7; 12 nucleotides agree with TRBD2. The CDR3 is 15 residues long. Trimming took 8 bases from V and 7 from J; bases not matched to a gene: 12. The germline V gene encodes CDR1 SNHLY and CDR2 FYNNEI. As DNA, the CDR3 is TGTGCCAGCTATGAGCACACTAGCGGGAGGTTAGAGCAGTACTTC. It specifies CASYEHTSGRLEQYF.

The rearrangement links TRBV4-2 to TRBJ2-7; 8 bases align to TRBD1. The ends lost 1 base at V and 5 bases at J; junction bases unmatched: 7. CDR1 and CDR2 from the germline V gene are LGHNA and YNFKEQ. The CDR3 extends over 15 amino acids. The chain's CDR3 is CASSQVNRGNDEQYF. The DNA for the CDR3 is TGTGCCAGCAGCCAAGTGAACAGGGGGAACGACGAGCAGTACTTC.

The chain is built from TRBV28 and TRBJ1-5; a possible D gene is TRBD1 (6 bases). This CDR3 region has 13 residues. Trimming took 3 bases from V and 11 from J, leaving 14 bases between them. Germline loops: CDR1 MDHEN, CDR2 SYDVKM. CDR3 amino acids: CASSFEQGNAQHF. For the CDR3, the DNA is TGTGCCAGCAGTTTTGAACAGGGTAATGCCCAGCATTTT.

The chain carries TRBV5-1 and TRBJ2-1; D is possibly TRBD2 (5 bases). CDR1 and CDR2 from the germline V gene are SGHRS and YFSETQ. Trimming left V 0 bases short and J 5 bases short, with 9 bases between. The CDR3 is made up of 14 amino acids. The CDR3 nucleotides read TGCGCCAGCAGCTTGGGGGCGGGTAACAATGAGCAGTTCTTC. It codes for CASSLGAGNNEQFF.